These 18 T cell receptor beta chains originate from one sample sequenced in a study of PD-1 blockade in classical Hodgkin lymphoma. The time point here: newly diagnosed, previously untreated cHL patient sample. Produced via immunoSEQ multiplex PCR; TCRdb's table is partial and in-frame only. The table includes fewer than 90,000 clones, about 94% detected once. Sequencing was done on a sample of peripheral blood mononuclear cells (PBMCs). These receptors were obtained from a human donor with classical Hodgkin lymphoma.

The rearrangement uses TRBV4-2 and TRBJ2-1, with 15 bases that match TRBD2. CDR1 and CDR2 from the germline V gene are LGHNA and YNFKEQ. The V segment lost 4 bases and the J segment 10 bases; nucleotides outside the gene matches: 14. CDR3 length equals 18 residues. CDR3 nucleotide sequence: TGTGCCAGCAGCCCCAATCCAAGGTCCGGACTAGCGGGGGGGGAGCAGTTCTTC. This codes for CASSPNPRSGLAGGEQFF.

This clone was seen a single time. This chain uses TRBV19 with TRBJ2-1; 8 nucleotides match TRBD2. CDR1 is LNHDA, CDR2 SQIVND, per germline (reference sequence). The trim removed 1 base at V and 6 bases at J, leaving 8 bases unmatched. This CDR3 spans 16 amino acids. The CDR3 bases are TGTGCCAGTAGTATAGGGTCCGGGAGGGCCCTCAATGAGCAGTTCTTC. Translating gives CASSIGSGRALNEQFF.

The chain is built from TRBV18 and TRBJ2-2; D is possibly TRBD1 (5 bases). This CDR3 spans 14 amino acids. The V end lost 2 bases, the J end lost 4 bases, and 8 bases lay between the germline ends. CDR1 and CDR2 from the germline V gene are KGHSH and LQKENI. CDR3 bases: TGTGCCAGCTCACCAAGACAGTCCACCGGGGAGCTGTTTTTT. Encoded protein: CASSPRQSTGELFF.

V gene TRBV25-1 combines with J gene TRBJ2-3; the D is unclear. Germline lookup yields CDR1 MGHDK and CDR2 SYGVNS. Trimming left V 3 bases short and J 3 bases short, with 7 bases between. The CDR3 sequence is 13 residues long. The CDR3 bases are TGTGCCAGCAGTGACCCTCAAACAGATACGCAGTATTTT. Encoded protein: CASSDPQTDTQYF.

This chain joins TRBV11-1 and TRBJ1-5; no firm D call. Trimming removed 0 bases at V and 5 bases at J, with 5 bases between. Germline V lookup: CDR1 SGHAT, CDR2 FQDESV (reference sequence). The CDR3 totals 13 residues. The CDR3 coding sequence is TGTGCCAGCAGCTTAGCCACCCATCAGCCCCAGCATTTT. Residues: CASSLATHQPQHF.

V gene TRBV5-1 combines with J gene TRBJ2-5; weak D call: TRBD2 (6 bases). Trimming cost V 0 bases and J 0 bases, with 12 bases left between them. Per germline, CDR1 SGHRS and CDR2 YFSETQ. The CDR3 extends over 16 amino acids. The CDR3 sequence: CASSLVRLADQETQYF. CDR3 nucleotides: TGCGCCAGCAGCTTGGTAAGGTTAGCGGACCAAGAGACCCAGTACTTC. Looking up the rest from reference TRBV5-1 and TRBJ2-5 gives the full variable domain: KAGVTQTPRYLIKTRGQQVTLSCSPISGHRSVSWYQQTPGQGLQFLFEYFSETQRNKGNFPGRFSGRQFSNSRSEMNVSTLELGDSALYLCASSLVRLADQETQYFGPGTRLLVL.

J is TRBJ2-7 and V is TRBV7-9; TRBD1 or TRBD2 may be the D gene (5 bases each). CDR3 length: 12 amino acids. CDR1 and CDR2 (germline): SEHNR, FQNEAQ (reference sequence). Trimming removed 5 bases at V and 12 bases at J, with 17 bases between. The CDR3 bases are TGTGCCAGCAGCCCCGGGACGGCGAACCTGTACTTC. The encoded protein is CASSPGTANLYF.

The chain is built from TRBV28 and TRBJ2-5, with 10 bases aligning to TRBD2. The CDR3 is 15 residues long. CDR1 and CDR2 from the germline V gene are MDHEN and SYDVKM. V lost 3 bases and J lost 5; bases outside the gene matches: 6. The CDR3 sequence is CASSLTGLARETQYF. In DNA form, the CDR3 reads TGTGCCAGCAGTTTGACGGGACTAGCGAGGGAGACCCAGTACTTC.

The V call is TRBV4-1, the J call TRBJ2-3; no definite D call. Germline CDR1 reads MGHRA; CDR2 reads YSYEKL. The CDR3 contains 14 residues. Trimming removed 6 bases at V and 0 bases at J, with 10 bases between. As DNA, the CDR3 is TGCGCCAGCAGGACATCCCCTAGCACAGATACGCAGTATTTT. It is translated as CASRTSPSTDTQYF.

The DNA for the CDR3 is TGTGCCAGCAGTTACTCCAGGTACGAGCAGTACTTC. Translated, it gives CASSYSRYEQYF. The rearrangement links TRBV6-5 to TRBJ2-7, with D uncertain. CDR1 MNHEY and CDR2 SVGAGI come from the germline V gene. V was cut by 0 bases and J by 4 bases, with 4 bases left in between. CDR3 size: 12 residues.

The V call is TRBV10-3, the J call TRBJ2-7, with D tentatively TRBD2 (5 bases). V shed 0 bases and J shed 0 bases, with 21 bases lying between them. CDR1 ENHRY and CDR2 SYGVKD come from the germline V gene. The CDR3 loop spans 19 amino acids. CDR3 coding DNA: TGTGCCATCAGTGAGTCATTTAGATCACTAGGAAGAAGCTCCTACGAGCAGTACTTC. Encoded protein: CAISESFRSLGRSSYEQYF.

The CDR3 reads CASSLVGSGIFYEQYF. CDR3 DNA sequence: TGTGCCAGCAGCTTAGTGGGTAGCGGGATTTTCTACGAGCAGTACTTC. The chain couples TRBV11-2 to TRBJ2-7; 8 nucleotides align to TRBD2. After removal of 1 base from V and 3 bases from J, the junction contained 8 bases not matched to a gene. CDR3 length equals 16 residues. Germline lookup yields CDR1 SGHAT and CDR2 FQNNGV.

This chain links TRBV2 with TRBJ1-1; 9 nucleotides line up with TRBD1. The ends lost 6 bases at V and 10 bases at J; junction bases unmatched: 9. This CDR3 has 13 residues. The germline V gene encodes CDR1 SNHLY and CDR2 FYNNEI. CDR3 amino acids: CASRTGGSSRAFF. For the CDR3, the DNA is TGTGCCAGCAGGACAGGGGGGAGTAGTCGAGCTTTCTTT.

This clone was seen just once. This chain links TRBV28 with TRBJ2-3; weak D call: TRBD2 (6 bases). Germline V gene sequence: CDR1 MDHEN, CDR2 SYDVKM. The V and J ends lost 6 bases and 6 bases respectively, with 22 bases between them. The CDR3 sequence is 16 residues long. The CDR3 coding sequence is TGTGCCAGCAGGCCCCGGGACTTCCTGAGGGGTGATACGCAGTATTTT. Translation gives CASRPRDFLRGDTQYF.

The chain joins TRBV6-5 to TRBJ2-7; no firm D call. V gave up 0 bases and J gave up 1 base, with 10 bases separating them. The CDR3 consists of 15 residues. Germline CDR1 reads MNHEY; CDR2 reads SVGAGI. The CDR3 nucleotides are TGTGCCAGCAGTTACTCAGTCTTGGGGTCCTACGAGCAGTACTTC. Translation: CASSYSVLGSYEQYF.

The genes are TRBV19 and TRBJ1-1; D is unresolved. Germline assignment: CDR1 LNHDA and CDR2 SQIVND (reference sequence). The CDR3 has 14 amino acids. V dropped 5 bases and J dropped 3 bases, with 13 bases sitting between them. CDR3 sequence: CASSLGIWYTEAFF. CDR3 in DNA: TGTGCCAGTAGTCTCGGGATTTGGTACACTGAAGCTTTCTTT.

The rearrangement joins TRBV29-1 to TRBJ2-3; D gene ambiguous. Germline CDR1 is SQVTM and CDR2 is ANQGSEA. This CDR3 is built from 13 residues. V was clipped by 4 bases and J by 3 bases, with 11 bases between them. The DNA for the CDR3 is TGCAGCGTTGGACACAGATTTACAGATACGCAGTATTTT. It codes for CSVGHRFTDTQYF.

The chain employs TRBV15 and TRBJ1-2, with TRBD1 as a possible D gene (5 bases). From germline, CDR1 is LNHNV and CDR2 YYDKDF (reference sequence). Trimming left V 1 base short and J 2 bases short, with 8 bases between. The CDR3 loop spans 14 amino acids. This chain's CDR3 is CATSRGEGNYGYTF. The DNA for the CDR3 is TGTGCCACCAGCAGAGGTGAGGGGAACTATGGCTACACCTTC.